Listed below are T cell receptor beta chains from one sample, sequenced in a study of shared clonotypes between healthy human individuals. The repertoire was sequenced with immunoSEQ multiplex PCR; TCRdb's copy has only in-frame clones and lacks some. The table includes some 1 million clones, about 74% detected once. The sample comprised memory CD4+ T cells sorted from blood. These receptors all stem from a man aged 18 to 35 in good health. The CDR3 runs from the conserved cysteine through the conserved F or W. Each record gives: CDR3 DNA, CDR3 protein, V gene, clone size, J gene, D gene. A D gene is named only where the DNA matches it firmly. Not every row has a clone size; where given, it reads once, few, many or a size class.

DNA: TGTGCCAGCGGGGCGGGGGTTTCCTACGAGCAGTACTTC
CDR3: CASGAGVSYEQYF
V: TRBV2
size: NA
J: TRBJ2-7
D: TRBD2

DNA: TGTGCCAGCAGTGAGGCTAGCCCCCATGAGCAGTTCTTC
CDR3: CASSEASPHEQFF
V: TRBV2
size: few
J: TRBJ2-1
D: NA

DNA: TGCGCCAGCAGCCGCACAACAGGGGGCGGTTTTGAGACCCAGTACTTC
CDR3: CASSRTTGGGFETQYF
V: TRBV5-1
size: NA
J: TRBJ2-5
D: TRBD1

DNA: TGTGCCAGCAGCCCAAGAGGGGGGTACGCCGTTGAAGCTTTCTTT
CDR3: CASSPRGGYAVEAFF
V: TRBV7-2
size: NA
J: TRBJ1-1
D: NA

DNA: TGTGCCAGCTCCTCCGGGACAGCCGATCAGCCCCAGCATTTT
CDR3: CASSSGTADQPQHF
V: TRBV19
size: few
J: TRBJ1-5
D: TRBD1

DNA: TGTGCCAGCAGTGAAGGCCTGGGTAACTATGGCTACACCTTC
CDR3: CASSEGLGNYGYTF
V: TRBV6-1
size: NA
J: TRBJ1-2
D: NA

DNA: TGTGCCAGCTCACGAGGGACAGGGTCGGTCTACGAGCAGTACTTC
CDR3: CASSRGTGSVYEQYF
V: TRBV18
size: NA
J: TRBJ2-7
D: TRBD1

DNA: TGTGCCAGCAGTTCCCCCCACAGGGGAGAAAGGACCGGGGCCAACGTCCTGACTTTC
CDR3: CASSSPHRGERTGANVLTF
V: TRBV27
size: NA
J: TRBJ2-6
D: TRBD1

DNA: TGCAGCGTTGTGCACAGGGAAAGCCCCGGGGAGCTGTTTTTT
CDR3: CSVVHRESPGELFF
V: TRBV29-1
size: NA
J: TRBJ2-2
D: NA

DNA: TGTGCCAGCAGCTTAGCGCCCGCAGGGACTCGCAAGCAGTACTTC
CDR3: CASSLAPAGTRKQYF
V: TRBV7-9
size: once
J: TRBJ2-7
D: NA

DNA: TGTGCCAGCAGCCTACACACAGATACGCAGTATTTT
CDR3: CASSLHTDTQYF
V: TRBV7-6
size: NA
J: TRBJ2-3
D: NA

DNA: TGTGCCAGCAGCATTGAGCGGTACAATGAGCAGTTCTTC
CDR3: CASSIERYNEQFF
V: TRBV7-2
size: NA
J: TRBJ2-1
D: NA

DNA: TGTGCCAGCAGCCGAGCGATGACGGGGGGTTCATTAGATACGCAGTATTTT
CDR3: CASSRAMTGGSLDTQYF
V: TRBV4-2
size: NA
J: TRBJ2-3
D: TRBD2

DNA: TGTGCCAGCTTTAGCGGGGGACCTAACACAGATACGCAGTATTTT
CDR3: CASFSGGPNTDTQYF
V: TRBV2
size: NA
J: TRBJ2-3
D: TRBD2

DNA: TGCGCCAGCAGCTTAAGTCTGGGGGAGACCCAGTACTTC
CDR3: CASSLSLGETQYF
V: TRBV5-1
size: many
J: TRBJ2-5
D: NA